This TCR beta chain was identified in a study of blood T cell repertoires in COVID-19. Study-wide context: Specimens from acute and convalescent COVID-19 originated in the United States, Italy and Spain.

This clone was seen a few times. As processed by the authors: Counts of nucleated cells, estimated from reference gene primer amplification, were obtained. Some clones are missing from TCRdb's copy, which holds only in-frame ones; the method was immunoSEQ multiplex PCR. The V and J calls and the clone size are those of that table, but D and trimming were determined from the DNA. The table includes around 200,000 clones, about 87% detected once. V lost 4 bases, J lost 4 bases, and 14 bases stayed unmatched. The CDR3 is 17 residues long. Germline lookup yields CDR1 KGHDR and CDR2 SFDVKD. This chain links TRBV24-1 with TRBJ2-7; 8 bases are a match to TRBD2. Input material: peripheral blood. This clonotype was obtained from a man between 60 and 75 years old who had recovered from COVID-19. The CDR3 sequence: CATSDGAGPPGGYEQYF. In DNA, the CDR3 is TGTGCCACCAGTGACGGCGCGGGGCCGCCGGGGGGGTACGAGCAGTACTTC.